This T cell receptor (beta chain) was obtained from a study of blood T cell repertoires in COVID-19 (TCRdb year 2020). A note on the overall study: Samples covering the acute and convalescent phases of COVID-19 were provided by collaborators in the United States, Italy and Spain. The prospective study material was composed of cDNA or gDNA derived from T cells, B-cell-depleted T cells, or PBMCs. HLA class I and class II types, where available, came from metadata supplied by the sample provider rather than from assay-based typing. The dataset comprised deeply sampled blood TCRbeta repertoires from subjects exposed to, actively infected with, or recovered from COVID-19. Samples came from the ongoing ImmuneRACE study (first 160 participants) plus 1,254 subjects from 6 global collaborators. A freely available public database, intended as a resource for researchers studying the immune response to SARS-CoV-2, is where the repertoires were released. Nearly every sample came with metadata listing a de-identified subject ID, COVID-19 status, age in years and sex. Results the study describes overall, beyond this receptor: How much clinical and demographic metadata was included differed by source and by participant, and the metadata was provided uncurated.

TCRbeta CDR3 regions were amplified from genomic DNA by means of the immunoSEQ Assay, a bias-controlled multiplex PCR. The paper's data handling went like this. The number of nucleated cells in each sample was estimated from the amplification of reference gene primers within the assay. To quantify the absolute abundance of each unique TCRbeta CDR3 rearrangement, sequence reads were collapsed and filtered. For each sample, productive Simpson clonality was calculated as the square root of Simpson's diversity index across productive rearrangements. What TCRdb holds here is the immuneACCESS table cut down to in-frame rearrangements. Part of the clones is not present; checked against another copy, under half of the missing clones reflect an unresolved V gene, and the others are unexplained. The V and J calls and clone size were taken over from that table, and D and trimming were inferred from the DNA. The sample has roughly 200,000 clones on record, roughly 85% of them singletons. The ten largest clones add up to around 4% of the sample.

Enrolling through a virtual design, the prospective study's participants ranged in age from roughly 18 to 90 years and lived across roughly 23 United States geographic areas. In the prospective study, cohorts were assigned on the basis of participant-reported clinical history obtained from a screening survey and a study questionnaire. Each participant in the prospective study had whole blood, serum and a nasopharyngeal or oropharyngeal swab collected by mobile phlebotomists. Prospective study participants could optionally give additional blood draws and questionnaires over a 2-month period. Prospective study blood samples were shipped either frozen or at room temperature before DNA extraction. This clone was detected once. Its specific antigen is unknown. Base quality data are lacking; no much larger clone is found one base away. This receptor was obtained from a woman between 40 and 55 years old with acute COVID-19. What was sequenced was PBMCs or T cells enriched from blood (not recorded which).

DNA sequence: TGTGCCAGCGGTTGGGGCCCGGAGGGAAAACTGTTTTTT. The encoded protein is CASGWGPEGKLFF. The chain is encoded by TRBV28 joined to TRBJ1-4; perhaps TRBD1 is the D gene, with 5 bases matching. CDR1 MDHEN and CDR2 SYDVKM were looked up in the germline V gene. Taken from cysteine to phenylalanine, the CDR3 has 13 residues. Only the CDR3 DNA is retained, 39 bases long and in frame from the first base. A distance of 17 bases separates the germline ends of V and J, which lose 8 bases and 10 bases respectively. Full variable domain (CDR3 extended with the reference TRBV28 and TRBJ1-4 proteins): DVKVTQSSRYLVKRTGEKVFLECVQDMDHENMFWYRQDPGLGLRLIYFSYDVKMKEKGDIPEGYSVSREKKERFSLILESASTNQTSMYLCASGWGPEGKLFFGSGTQLSVL.